The T cell receptor (beta chain) described here comes from a study of blood T cell repertoires in COVID-19. The V gene's germline CDR1 is KGHSH and CDR2 LQKENI. V was clipped by 4 bases and J by 6 bases, with 9 bases between them. The CDR3 contains 12 residues. Per the original methods: The assay estimated nucleated cells by amplifying reference gene primers. TCRdb keeps only in-frame clones here, not all; method: immunoSEQ multiplex PCR. V and J calls plus clone size are reproduced from that table; the DNA served to infer D and trimming. The data contain 190,000 or so clones, around 90% of them singletons.

The sequenced sample was peripheral blood. The TCR was taken from a man between 35 and 55 years old with active or convalescent COVID-19. This chain links TRBV18 with TRBJ1-1; TRBD1 might be the D (6 bases). The CDR3 DNA reads as TGTGCCAGCTCACTACAGGGCCCTGAAGCTTTCTTT. Its protein is CASSLQGPEAFF.